This TCR beta chain was identified during a study of shared clonotypes between healthy human individuals (dated by TCRdb to 2018 to 2021). Broadly, across the study: The cohort comprised two women and a few men aged 18 to 49 years. To estimate repertoire size and how much clonotypes are shared between individuals, the study performed deep sequencing of blood TCR repertoires from 4 to 6 healthy adults. To increase sequencing depth and limit assay-specific biases, different laboratories used diverse techniques to prepare libraries and sequence TCR repertoires. Leukapheresis yielded between about 0.8 and 9.5 billion PBMCs per donor. For each donor, CD4 naive and CD4 memory were each run on three plates, CD8 naive on two plates, and CD8 memory on one plate.

Worth noting for this clone: It has no known antigen specificity. No base quality values were provided; no much bigger clone lies one nucleotide off.

General study outcomes and caveats: Compared with non-shared clonotypes, the clonotypes found in all four sorted-subset donors had higher generation probabilities. Based on pairwise subsampling, the degree of clonotype sharing among donors was expected to be affected by sequencing depth. Sampling was limited to blood, and TCR repertoires in tissue likely differ from TCR repertoires in blood. The genetic and exposure-history diversity represented was limited by the small number of donors. Incomplete sequencing was indicated by rarefaction of sorted-subset datasets, despite the large sequencing depth. Roughly 5.2% of naive CD4, 3.5% of naive CD8, approximately 2.2% of memory CD4, and less than 0.45% of memory CD8 clonotypes were shared across four donors. Estimated clonotype richness was generally larger for naive than for memory subsets.

Looking up the germline V gene (reference sequence) yields CDR1 LNHDA and CDR2 SQIVND. The V end loses 7 bases and the J end loses 2 bases, and a stretch of 15 bases separates them. The CDR3 covers 16 residues, taking in both the cysteine and the phenylalanine. Solely the CDR3 DNA is kept, with 48 bases framed from the first base. Using the deep immunoSEQ assay, TCR CDR3 regions were amplified from genomic DNA by multiplex PCR. Genomic DNA extracted from each cell subset was distributed evenly over all wells of several immunoSEQ 96-well plates, and each plate served as one replicate. For sorted subsets, roughly 200 ng of genomic DNA, equivalent to around 31,000 T cell genomes, went into each replicate PCR. Purified libraries were quantified with a Qubit 3.0 fluorometer, sized on a Bioanalyzer 2100, and re-quantified with the KAPA Library Quantification kit. Every immunoSEQ 96-well plate was sequenced on a dedicated single-read 150-cycle Illumina NextSeq 550 flow cell. In the original analysis: Because only junctional sequences without quality scores were contained in the immunoSEQ output, filtering matching that applied to full-length reads could not be performed. Sequences were annotated with PyIR, a Python wrapper for IgBLAST v1.9, and V/J genes and CDR3 were assigned using IMGT germline references. Reads with weak V/J assignments (E-value above 1e-6), missing CDR3, stop codons, out-of-frame junctions, or ambiguous translated residues were removed. A V3J clonotype was defined by an identical inferred V gene, J gene, and CDR3 amino acid sequence. Percentage overlap between repertoires was computed as shared unique clonotypes divided by the size of the smaller repertoire. Three approaches were used to assess repertoire richness: RTK rarefaction, the Chao1 estimator, and Recon v2.1 estimates of unobserved clonotypes. Generation probabilities were computed with OLGA for all TCRbeta clonotypes obtained by the gDNA method from several donors. TCRdb's version of the immuneACCESS table is confined to in-frame rearrangements and falls short of the full clone set. An unresolved V gene accounts for under half of the shortfall where checked; the remainder is of unknown origin. The DNA gave D and trimming, while V, J and clone size come from that table. For this sample there are some 1 million clones; approximately 76% appear just once. The ten largest clones add up to about 1.5% of the sample.

Healthy HIV-negative adults with no recently reported acute infections or vaccinations were included as donors. Every donor was a Caucasian adult residing in Nashville, Tennessee, USA. CD4+ T cells were enriched through magnetic negative selection, after which naive cells were positively selected on CD45RA and the remaining negative fraction served as the memory subset. Blood was collected by leukapheresis, and PBMCs were isolated by Ficoll-Histopaque density gradient centrifugation and then cryopreserved in liquid nitrogen vapor phase. Analytical flow cytometry was used to check the purity and quantity of every magnetically sorted T cell population. Each sorted fraction had its genomic DNA isolated and then quantified by UV absorbance on a Nanodrop 2000c.

The receptor was derived from a man between 18 and 35 years old in good health. The sequenced material came from memory CD4+ T cells sorted from blood. This sample's cell subset or site label indicates: CD45RA-negative fraction. This sequence uses TRBV19 and TRBJ2-6; the D segment could be TRBD1, given 7 matching bases. The DNA sequence is as follows: TGTGCCAGTAACGATGGGGGGACAGCTGGGGCCAACGTCCTGACTTTC. Translated, it reads CASNDGGTAGANVLTF.